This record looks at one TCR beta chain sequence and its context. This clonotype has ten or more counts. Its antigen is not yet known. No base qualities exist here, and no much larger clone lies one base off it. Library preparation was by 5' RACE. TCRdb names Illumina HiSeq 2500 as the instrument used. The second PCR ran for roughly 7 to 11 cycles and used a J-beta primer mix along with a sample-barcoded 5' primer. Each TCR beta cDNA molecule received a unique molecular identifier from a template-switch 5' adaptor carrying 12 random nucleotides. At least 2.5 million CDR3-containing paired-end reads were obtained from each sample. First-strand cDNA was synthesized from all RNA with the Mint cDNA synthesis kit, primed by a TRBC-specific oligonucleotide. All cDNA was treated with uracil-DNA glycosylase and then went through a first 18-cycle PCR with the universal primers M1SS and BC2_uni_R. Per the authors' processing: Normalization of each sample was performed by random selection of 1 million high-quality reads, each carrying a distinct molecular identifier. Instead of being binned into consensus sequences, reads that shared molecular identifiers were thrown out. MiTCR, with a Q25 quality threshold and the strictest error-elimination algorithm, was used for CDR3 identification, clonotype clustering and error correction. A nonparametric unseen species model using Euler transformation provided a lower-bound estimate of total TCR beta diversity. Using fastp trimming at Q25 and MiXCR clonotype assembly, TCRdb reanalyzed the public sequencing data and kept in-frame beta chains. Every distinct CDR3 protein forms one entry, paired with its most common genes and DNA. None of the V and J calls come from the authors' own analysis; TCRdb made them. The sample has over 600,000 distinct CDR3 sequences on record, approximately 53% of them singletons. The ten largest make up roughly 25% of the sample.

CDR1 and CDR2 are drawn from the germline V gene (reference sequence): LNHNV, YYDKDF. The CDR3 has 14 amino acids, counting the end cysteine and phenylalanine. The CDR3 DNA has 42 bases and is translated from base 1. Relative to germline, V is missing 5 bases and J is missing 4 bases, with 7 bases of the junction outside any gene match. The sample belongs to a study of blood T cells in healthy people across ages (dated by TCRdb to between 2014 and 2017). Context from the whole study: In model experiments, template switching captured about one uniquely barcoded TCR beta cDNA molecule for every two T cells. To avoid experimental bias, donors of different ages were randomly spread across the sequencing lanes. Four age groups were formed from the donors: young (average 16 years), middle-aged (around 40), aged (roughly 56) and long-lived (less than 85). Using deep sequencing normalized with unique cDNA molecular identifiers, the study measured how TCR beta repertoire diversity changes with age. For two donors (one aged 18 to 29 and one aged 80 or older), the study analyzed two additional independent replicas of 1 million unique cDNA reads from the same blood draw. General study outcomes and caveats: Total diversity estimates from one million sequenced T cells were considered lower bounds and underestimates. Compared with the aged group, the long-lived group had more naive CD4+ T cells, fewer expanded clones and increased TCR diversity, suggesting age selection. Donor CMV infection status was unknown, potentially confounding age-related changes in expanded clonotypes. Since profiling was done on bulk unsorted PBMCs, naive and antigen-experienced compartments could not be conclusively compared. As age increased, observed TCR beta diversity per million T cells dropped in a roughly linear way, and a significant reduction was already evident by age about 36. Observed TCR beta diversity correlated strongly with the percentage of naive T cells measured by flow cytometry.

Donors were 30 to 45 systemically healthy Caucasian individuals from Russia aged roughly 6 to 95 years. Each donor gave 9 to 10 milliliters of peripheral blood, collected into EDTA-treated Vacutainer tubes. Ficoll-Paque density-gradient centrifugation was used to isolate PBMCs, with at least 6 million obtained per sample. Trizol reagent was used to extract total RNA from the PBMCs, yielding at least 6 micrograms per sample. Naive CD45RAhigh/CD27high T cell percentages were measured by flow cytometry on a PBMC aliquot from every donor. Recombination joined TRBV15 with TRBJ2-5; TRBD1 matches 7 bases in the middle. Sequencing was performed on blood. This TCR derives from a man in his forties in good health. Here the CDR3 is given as CATSSGQPGETQYF. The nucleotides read TGTGCCACCAGCTCGGGACAGCCAGGAGAGACCCAGTACTTC.